This T cell receptor (beta chain) was profiled in a study of glioma-infiltrating T cells. Trimming removed 10 bases at V and 6 bases at J, with 25 bases between. Germline values: CDR1 SGHVS, CDR2 FNYEAQ. The CDR3 contains 15 residues. Amplification of TCR alpha and beta CDR3 regions from RNA used iRepertoire nested multiplex PCR. TCRdb re-called the multiplex PCR reads with MiXCR, one entry per CDR3 protein. The sample carries roughly 350,000 distinct CDR3 sequences, approximately 42% recorded once. This clonotype was obtained from a human donor with low-grade glioma or glioblastoma, undergoing nonglioma brain surgery, or in good health (not recorded which). The chain joins TRBV7-6 to TRBJ2-7, with D uncertain. The sample consisted of glioma tissue, nonneoplastic brain tissue, or PBMCs (not recorded which). CDR3 nucleotide sequence: TGTGCCAAAACAAATACGAGCTTAGTAAGGGCCGAGCAGTACTTC. Encoded protein: CAKTNTSLVRAEQYF.